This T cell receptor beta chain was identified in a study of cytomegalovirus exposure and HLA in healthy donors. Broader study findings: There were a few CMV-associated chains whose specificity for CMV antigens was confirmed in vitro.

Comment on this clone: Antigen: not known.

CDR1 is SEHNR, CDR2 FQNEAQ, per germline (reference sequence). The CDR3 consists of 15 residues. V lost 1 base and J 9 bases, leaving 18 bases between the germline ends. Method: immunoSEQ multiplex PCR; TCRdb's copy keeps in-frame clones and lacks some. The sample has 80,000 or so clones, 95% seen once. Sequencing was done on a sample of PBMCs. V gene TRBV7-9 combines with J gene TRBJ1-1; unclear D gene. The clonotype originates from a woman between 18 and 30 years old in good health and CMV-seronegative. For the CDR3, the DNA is TGTGCCAGCAGCTTAGTAGCCGCCCCCCCCCAAAAAGCTTTCTTT. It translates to CASSLVAAPPQKAFF.